Below, one T cell receptor (beta chain) is given with its context. Its antigen remains unknown. This sample is drawn from a study of T cells after yellow fever vaccination. Study-level results: Weaker, the secondary response had a peak occurring faster, on day 5 versus 15. The presence of abundant clonotypes contaminating from the bulk population was possible in FACS-sorted repertoires. At 96% for CD4 and approximately 89% for CD8, most primary-vaccination clones showed up again after the booster.

V lost 7 bases to trimming and J lost 5 bases; unmatched junction nucleotides: 7. This CDR3 has 13 residues. CDR1 is SGHVS, CDR2 FNYEAQ, per germline. TCRdb used MiXCR to reprocess the 5' RACE reads, holding one entry per CDR3 protein. The data show around 400,000 distinct CDR3 sequences, with roughly 12% seen just once and roughly 18% held by the top ten. The chain has TRBV7-6 and TRBJ2-5; TRBD2 aligns across 7 bases. Specimen: PBMCs, collected on the day of the first yellow fever vaccination. This sequence was found in a young man who received the YFV17D yellow fever vaccine. The CDR3 nucleotides are TGTGCCAGCAACCGGGGGGTACGGGAGACCCAGTACTTC. Protein sequence: CASNRGVRETQYF.